Below are 23 T cell receptor beta chains sequenced from a single sample in a study of PD-1 blockade in classical Hodgkin lymphoma. Sequencing was performed with immunoSEQ multiplex PCR; in TCRdb, only in-frame clones are kept and a portion is missing. Of around 91,000 clones listed, around 90% are singletons. Relapses following autologous stem cell transplantation were seen in all patients, with brentuximab vedotin exposure varying. The sequencing here drew on peripheral blood mononuclear cells (PBMCs), taken at baseline. The receptors originated from a human donor with classical Hodgkin lymphoma.

The V call is TRBV5-6, the J call TRBJ1-5; no clear D. From germline, CDR1 is SGHDT and CDR2 YYEEEE. This CDR3 spans 15 amino acids. V lost 4 bases to trimming and J lost 0 bases, with 11 bases between them. CDR3 DNA: TGTGCCAGCAGCACCCGAAACTATAGCAATCAGCCCCAGCATTTT. Amino acids: CASSTRNYSNQPQHF.

The V call is TRBV2, the J call TRBJ2-6; 7 nucleotides match TRBD1. The germline V gene has CDR1 SNHLY and CDR2 FYNNEI. With V trimmed by 7 bases and J by 3 bases, 6 bases remained unmatched. This CDR3 is built from 15 residues. CDR3 loop: CASKGQIGGANVLTF. The CDR3 DNA reads TGTGCCAGCAAGGGACAGATAGGTGGGGCCAACGTCCTGACTTTC.

The V gene is TRBV28, the J gene TRBJ2-1; 9 nucleotides align to TRBD2. The CDR3 loop spans 13 amino acids. V shed 5 bases and J 10 bases; nucleotides not matched to a gene: 6. Germline-derived CDR1 and CDR2 are MDHEN and SYDVKM. The CDR3 here is CASSTDSGREQFF. The CDR3 DNA reads TGTGCCAGCAGTACGGACAGCGGGAGGGAGCAGTTCTTC.

V gene TRBV7-8 combines with J gene TRBJ2-3, with D perhaps matching TRBD1 (6 bases). Per the germline V gene, CDR1 is SGHVS and CDR2 is FQNEAQ. V lost 1 base and J 3 bases, leaving 14 bases between the germline ends. The CDR3 totals 16 residues. CDR3 sequence (DNA): TGTGCCAGCAGCTTAGAACAGGGTCGTACGACAGATACGCAGTATTTT. It encodes CASSLEQGRTTDTQYF.

J is TRBJ1-5 and V is TRBV5-5; possibly TRBD1 for D (6 bases). The CDR3 spans 14 residues. From germline, CDR1 is SGHKS and CDR2 YYEKEE (reference sequence). The V end was cut by 3 bases, the J end by 4 bases, with 11 bases between. The CDR3 loop reads CASSYSDRNQPQHF. The DNA of the CDR3 is TGTGCCAGCAGCTATTCGGACAGAAATCAGCCCCAGCATTTT.

This chain joins TRBV4-1 and TRBJ1-1; 10 nucleotides agree with TRBD1. The CDR3 covers 14 residues. The trim removed 6 bases at V and 5 bases at J, leaving 6 bases unmatched. CDR1 and CDR2 from the germline V gene are MGHRA and YSYEKL. CDR3 sequence: CASRRTGGGTEAFF. CDR3 DNA: TGCGCCAGCAGGAGGACAGGGGGAGGAACTGAAGCTTTCTTT.

The chain couples TRBV27 to TRBJ1-2; D possibly corresponds to TRBD1 (5 bases). CDR1 and CDR2 (germline): MNHEY, SMNVEV (reference sequence). The CDR3 is made up of 15 amino acids. The V end lost 2 bases, the J end lost 4 bases, and 14 bases lay between the germline ends. CDR3 in DNA: TGTGCCAGCAGTTTAGGGGGGGGAAACACCTATGGCTACACCTTC. This encodes CASSLGGGNTYGYTF.

V and J are TRBV7-9 and TRBJ2-5; D gene unclear. Per germline, CDR1 SEHNR and CDR2 FQNEAQ (reference sequence). The CDR3 spans 15 residues. Trimming removed 5 bases at V and 5 bases at J, with 18 bases between. The DNA for the CDR3 is TGTGCCAGCAGCCCAATGGGTGGGGTGAGGGAGACCCAGTACTTC. Its protein product is CASSPMGGVRETQYF.

V usage is TRBV28 and J usage is TRBJ1-4; D gene unclear. This CDR3 contains 15 residues. The germline V and J ends were trimmed by 3 bases and 10 bases, with 18 bases remaining between them. Germline V lookup: CDR1 MDHEN, CDR2 SYDVKM. The CDR3 spells CASSFKTPRWGKLFF. For the CDR3, the DNA is TGTGCCAGCAGTTTCAAAACCCCTCGATGGGGAAAACTGTTTTTT.

This chain links TRBV6-5 with TRBJ1-1; D is ambiguous. The V gene lost 3 bases and the J gene lost 1 base, with 15 bases spanning the gap. There are 16 residues in the CDR3. CDR1 and CDR2 (germline): MNHEY, SVGAGI. The CDR3 protein is CASSYHAALENTEAFF. The CDR3 coding sequence is TGTGCCAGCAGTTATCACGCGGCCCTAGAGAACACTGAAGCTTTCTTT.

The chain carries TRBV7-9 and TRBJ2-5; D may correspond to TRBD1 or TRBD2 (6 bases each). Trimming cost V 6 bases and J 4 bases, with 12 bases left between them. Germline CDR1 is SEHNR and CDR2 is FQNEAQ (reference sequence). The CDR3 runs to 13 residues. The CDR3 sequence is CASRLGGSETQYF. The CDR3 DNA is TGTGCCAGCAGGCTAGGGGGGTCAGAGACCCAGTACTTC.

The rearrangement joins TRBV30 to TRBJ1-1; 7 bases match TRBD1. CDR3 length: 15 amino acids. Germline CDR1 GTSNPN, CDR2 SVGIG (reference sequence). Germline trimming cut 3 bases from V and 4 bases from J; bases unmatched to any gene: 11. The CDR3 sequence is CAWRQGINFRTEAFF. CDR3 sequence (DNA): TGTGCCTGGAGACAGGGGATTAATTTCCGCACTGAAGCTTTCTTT.

The CDR3 DNA reads TGTGCCAGCAGCTTGGGGACAGGGTCTTTTCAGACCCAGTACTTC. This translates into CASSLGTGSFQTQYF. The chain is built from TRBV11-2 and TRBJ2-5; 9 nucleotides agree with TRBD1. The CDR3 has 15 amino acids. V shed 3 bases, J shed 6 bases, and the junction held 8 bases outside the gene matches. The germline V gene has CDR1 SGHAT and CDR2 FQNNGV.

This chain connects TRBV4-1 to TRBJ1-1; 7 bases agree with TRBD1. The V gene's germline CDR1 is MGHRA and CDR2 YSYEKL. CDR3 length: 15 amino acids. V gave up 1 base and J gave up 0 bases; unmatched junction bases: 2. The CDR3 spells CASSQGQGLNTEAFF. CDR3 bases: TGCGCCAGCAGCCAAGGACAGGGATTGAACACTGAAGCTTTCTTT.

The rearrangement joins TRBV28 to TRBJ2-3; a possible D gene is TRBD1 (5 bases). This CDR3 contains 17 residues. Germline V gene lookup returns CDR1 MDHEN and CDR2 SYDVKM. Trimming stripped 2 bases from V and 0 bases from J, with 15 bases between. The CDR3 bases are TGTGCCAGCAGTTTAGGGCAGGGAATGAGGAGCACAGATACGCAGTATTTT. Translated: CASSLGQGMRSTDTQYF.

The chain employs TRBV27 and TRBJ2-3; D possibly corresponds to TRBD1 (6 bases). Germline V gene lookup returns CDR1 MNHEY and CDR2 SMNVEV (reference sequence). The CDR3 covers 14 residues. V lost 3 bases to trimming and J lost 7 bases, with 14 bases between them. The CDR3 region has the DNA TGTGCCAGCAGTTTCCGGGACATCCCGCATACGCAGTATTTT. This sequence encodes CASSFRDIPHTQYF.

The genes are TRBV15 and TRBJ2-1; a weak D match, TRBD2 (6 bases). This CDR3 is 17 amino acids long. In germline, CDR1 is LNHNV, CDR2 YYDKDF (reference sequence). V was pared by 2 bases and J by 0 bases, with 14 bases between. CDR3 nucleotide sequence: TGTGCCACCAGCAGAATCCCTAGCGTGAGCTCCTACAATGAGCAGTTCTTC. It codes for CATSRIPSVSSYNEQFF.

The J gene is TRBJ1-4, the V gene TRBV2; D is unclear. V shed 1 base and J shed 7 bases, with 10 bases lying between them. The length of the CDR3 is 14 residues. Germline values: CDR1 SNHLY, CDR2 FYNNEI. In nucleotides, the CDR3 is TGTGCCAGCAGTGAAGAGTGGGTTAGTGAAAAACTGTTTTTT. Translation gives CASSEEWVSEKLFF.

This chain joins TRBV2 and TRBJ2-3; D unresolved. Germline CDR1 is SNHLY and CDR2 is FYNNEI. V lost 7 bases and J 2 bases, leaving 10 bases between the germline ends. This CDR3 is built from 13 residues. CDR3 DNA: TGTGCCAGCAAAGCCAGCCTCACAGATACGCAGTATTTT. It encodes CASKASLTDTQYF.

V and J are TRBV6-1 and TRBJ1-3; D remains unclear. The CDR3 is made up of 13 amino acids. Germline CDR1 is MNHNS and CDR2 is SASEGT. V was pared by 6 bases and J by 2 bases, with 8 bases between. The CDR3: CASRFDPGNTIYF. Here the CDR3 DNA reads TGTGCCAGCAGATTTGACCCTGGAAACACCATATATTTT.

This clone has a single count. The chain carries TRBV25-1 and TRBJ2-3, with TRBD1 identical over 9 bases. The CDR3 length is 14 residues. Trimming cost V 5 bases and J 5 bases; bases outside gene matches: 5. Germline V lookup: CDR1 MGHDK, CDR2 SYGVNS. CDR3 in amino acids: CASSRGQGEDTQYF. The CDR3 DNA reads TGTGCCAGCAGTAGGGGACAGGGTGAAGATACGCAGTATTTT.

This clone was counted once. This chain uses TRBV5-1 with TRBJ1-1; 8 nucleotides line up with TRBD1. With V trimmed by 1 base and J by 2 bases, 7 bases remained unmatched. The CDR3 loop spans 16 amino acids. Germline V gives CDR1 SGHRS, CDR2 YFSETQ. As DNA, the CDR3 is TGCGCCAGCAGCTTGTTTGTGGCAGGGGGCAACACTGAAGCTTTCTTT. Translation: CASSLFVAGGNTEAFF.

V and J are TRBV5-1 and TRBJ1-2; D not certain. The CDR3 is 16 amino acids. The germline V and J ends were trimmed by 0 bases and 8 bases, with 20 bases remaining between them. Germline CDR1 is SGHRS and CDR2 is YFSETQ. The CDR3, as DNA: TGCGCCAGCAGCTTGGGACACCTAGAGAGGGCGCGAGGCTACACCTTC. It codes for CASSLGHLERARGYTF.